This entry lists 20 T cell receptor beta chains sequenced from one sample in a study of T cell changes during pregnancy in multiple sclerosis. Profiled with immunoSEQ multiplex PCR; TCRdb holds only in-frame clones, not every one. The table includes roughly 42,000 clones, 88% detected once. The material was CD4+ T cells from peripheral blood mononuclear cells, obtained in the second trimester of pregnancy. These receptors all come from a female donor with multiple sclerosis, enrolled in a pregnancy study.

The chain carries TRBV15 and TRBJ1-1, with no clear D. The CDR3 contains 16 residues. Per germline, CDR1 LNHNV and CDR2 YYDKDF (reference sequence). The V end was cut by 1 base, the J end by 2 bases, with 14 bases between. CDR3 in DNA: TGTGCCACCAGCAGAGGAGGATTTGACTCTAACACTGAAGCTTTCTTT. It specifies CATSRGGFDSNTEAFF.

This sequence joins TRBV5-1 and TRBJ1-2; the D gene is possibly TRBD1 (6 bases). CDR1 is SGHRS, CDR2 YFSETQ, per germline. The CDR3 runs 14 residues. The germline V and J ends were trimmed by 1 base and 4 bases, with 11 bases remaining between them. CDR3 in amino acids: CASSLSGDIYGYTF. DNA for the CDR3: TGCGCCAGCAGCTTGTCCGGGGACATCTATGGCTACACCTTC.

This rearrangement joins TRBV6-1 to TRBJ2-5; 8 bases line up with TRBD1. The CDR3 is 15 amino acids. Germline values: CDR1 MNHNS, CDR2 SASEGT. V was pared by 4 bases and J by 4 bases, with 8 bases of the junction left unmatched. CDR3 coding DNA: TGTGCCAGCAGTGGAAACAGGGGGACAGGAGAGACCCAGTACTTC. It yields the protein CASSGNRGTGETQYF.

The chain couples TRBV5-1 to TRBJ2-3; 9 nucleotides match TRBD2. The J segment lost 6 bases and the V segment lost 4 bases, leaving 12 bases of the junction unmatched. The CDR3 contains 16 residues. The germline CDR1 and CDR2 sequences are SGHRS and YFSETQ. CDR3 nucleotide sequence: TGCGCCAGCAGCCCGACTTTGGGACTAGCCCTCGATACGCAGTATTTT. Protein sequence: CASSPTLGLALDTQYF.

The V and J genes are TRBV5-1 and TRBJ2-7, with 9 positions matching TRBD2. V lost 6 bases, J lost 5 bases, and 9 bases stayed unmatched. The CDR3 totals 14 residues. The germline V gene has CDR1 SGHRS and CDR2 YFSETQ. The CDR3 nucleotides read TGCGCCAGCAACCCCACTAGCGGGTTGAACGAGCAGTACTTC. Its translation: CASNPTSGLNEQYF.

J is TRBJ1-5 and V is TRBV9; the D gene is possibly TRBD1 (5 bases). The CDR3 is made up of 14 amino acids. Deletions cut 0 bases from V and 6 bases from J, with 10 bases between. Germline V gene sequence: CDR1 SGDLS, CDR2 YYNGEE. CDR3 nucleotide sequence: TGTGCCAGCAGCGTAGGTGGGGCTAGTCAGCCCCAGCATTTT. Translating gives CASSVGGASQPQHF.

V and J are TRBV10-3 and TRBJ2-2; 9 nucleotides line up with TRBD1. CDR1 and CDR2 from the germline V gene are ENHRY and SYGVKD. The CDR3 has 15 residues. V trimming: 8 bases; J trimming: 2 bases; junction bases outside the gene matches: 6. CDR3 region: CAIASTGGNTGELFF. Here the CDR3 DNA reads TGTGCCATCGCCTCGACAGGGGGAAACACCGGGGAGCTGTTTTTT.

This clone came up once. The rearrangement uses TRBV28 and TRBJ1-1; D gene uncertain. V was shortened by 8 bases and J by 1 base, with 14 bases between the two germline ends. Germline V gene sequence: CDR1 MDHEN, CDR2 SYDVKM. This CDR3 spans 14 amino acids. CDR3 bases: TGTGCCAGCCGACTTGGACTCGCGAACACTGAAGCTTTCTTT. Encoded protein: CASRLGLANTEAFF.

This chain links TRBV28 with TRBJ2-7; D is possibly TRBD2 (7 bases). CDR1 MDHEN and CDR2 SYDVKM come from the germline V gene. The CDR3 consists of 14 residues. The ends were cut back, 3 bases at V and 7 bases at J, with 16 bases in the middle. The CDR3 protein is CASSLGGEGGEQYF. CDR3 coding DNA: TGTGCCAGCAGTTTGGGAGGGGAGGGGGGGGAGCAGTACTTC.

CDR3 nucleotide sequence: TGTGCCAGCAGCGCTAGCGGGAGGGCCTTAAATGAGCAGTTCTTC. Its protein is CASSASGRALNEQFF. This rearrangement joins TRBV7-6 to TRBJ2-1; TRBD2 matches 12 bases. The V and J ends lost 5 bases and 7 bases, in that order; junction bases with no gene match: 6. CDR1 is SGHVS and CDR2 is FNYEAQ in the germline V gene. CDR3 length: 15 amino acids. The full variable domain, rest sourced from reference TRBV7-6 and TRBJ2-1, is GAGVSQSPRYKVTKRGQDVALRCDPISGHVSLYWYRQALGQGPEFLTYFNYEAQQDKSGLPNDRFSAERPEGSISTLTIQRTEQRDSAMYRCASSASGRALNEQFFGPGTRLTVL.

V and J are TRBV7-8 and TRBJ2-4; 9 bases are shared with TRBD2. CDR3 length: 20 amino acids. Unmatched junction bases numbered 13, after V lost 1 base and J lost 0 bases. Per germline, CDR1 SGHVS and CDR2 FQNEAQ. In DNA, the CDR3 is TGTGCCAGCAGCTTAGTAGCGGGAGTGAGAGGTGGAATAGCCAAAAACATTCAGTACTTC. Protein sequence: CASSLVAGVRGGIAKNIQYF.

The gene calls are TRBV5-1 and TRBJ2-2; a weak D match, TRBD1 (6 bases). V was pared by 3 bases and J by 4 bases, with 13 bases between. From germline, CDR1 is SGHRS and CDR2 YFSETQ. This CDR3 has 15 amino acids. CDR3 in DNA: TGCGCCAGCAGCTGGACGGCAGGGGCCACCGGGGAGCTGTTTTTT. Amino acid sequence: CASSWTAGATGELFF.

The chain recombines TRBV7-9 with TRBJ1-2, with D perhaps matching TRBD1 (5 bases). The germline CDR1 and CDR2 sequences are SEHNR and FQNEAQ (reference sequence). The CDR3 runs 13 residues. V gave up 4 bases and J gave up 8 bases, with 14 bases separating them. CDR3 sequence (DNA): TGTGCCAGCAGCTCTCCGGGGGAGGGAGGCTACACCTTC. It is translated as CASSSPGEGGYTF.

This chain uses TRBV18 with TRBJ2-3; D possibly corresponds to TRBD1 (6 bases). CDR1 and CDR2 (germline): KGHSH, LQKENI. This CDR3 contains 15 residues. V was cut by 6 bases and J by 3 bases, with 16 bases left in between. CDR3 protein: CASSVDRSITDTQYF. CDR3 coding DNA: TGTGCCAGCTCGGTCGACAGGTCGATAACAGATACGCAGTATTTT.

The chain joins TRBV5-4 to TRBJ2-2; TRBD2 is a possible D gene (6 bases). The germline CDR1 and CDR2 sequences are SGHNT and YYREEE (reference sequence). V lost 2 bases and J 5 bases, leaving 10 bases between the germline ends. The CDR3 contains 14 residues. The CDR3 loop reads CASSFGGGTGELFF. For the CDR3, the DNA is TGTGCCAGCAGCTTCGGGGGTGGTACCGGGGAGCTGTTTTTT.

The chain joins TRBV11-3 to TRBJ2-1; 9 bases are shared with TRBD2. CDR3 size: 18 residues. Trimming cost V 2 bases and J 9 bases; bases outside gene matches: 17. Germline V gene data show CDR1 as SGHNT and CDR2 as YENEEA. This CDR3 is CASSLSRWGGGARGEQFF. The CDR3 region has the DNA TGTGCCAGCAGCTTAAGTCGGTGGGGCGGGGGGGCGCGCGGTGAGCAGTTCTTC.

This clone appeared once. The chain couples TRBV6-1 to TRBJ1-2, with 8 bases fitting TRBD1. The junction had 8 bases not matched to a gene; V was cut back by 1 base and J by 1 base. Germline V gene lookup returns CDR1 MNHNS and CDR2 SASEGT. The CDR3 contains 17 residues. The CDR3 loop reads CASSEGAGTGINYGYTF. Written as DNA, the CDR3 is TGTGCCAGCAGTGAAGGAGCCGGGACAGGCATTAACTATGGCTACACCTTC.

The chain joins TRBV19 to TRBJ2-2, with D possibly being TRBD2 (6 bases). CDR1 LNHDA and CDR2 SQIVND come from the germline V gene (reference sequence). The CDR3 runs to 15 residues. V was clipped by 1 base and J by 4 bases, with 10 bases between them. As DNA, the CDR3 is TGTGCCAGTAGTATAGGTCTAGCGAGCACCGGGGAGCTGTTTTTT. Its translation is CASSIGLASTGELFF.

The chain recombines TRBV27 with TRBJ2-1; 10 positions agree with TRBD2. The ends lost 0 bases at V and 9 bases at J; junction bases unmatched: 11. CDR3 length: 17 amino acids. CDR1 and CDR2 from the germline V gene are MNHEY and SMNVEV (reference sequence). The CDR3 DNA is TGTGCCAGCAGTTTATCGAACACTTGGCTAGCGGGAGTTGAGCAGTTCTTC. This codes for CASSLSNTWLAGVEQFF.

The chain links TRBV5-1 to TRBJ2-3, with 7 positions matching TRBD2. With 1 base clipped from V and 9 bases from J, the junction kept 2 bases outside the gene matches. Germline CDR1 is SGHRS and CDR2 is YFSETQ. The CDR3 runs to 12 residues. The CDR3 here is CASSLPGGTQYF. The DNA of the CDR3 is TGCGCCAGCAGCTTGCCCGGGGGGACGCAGTATTTT.